The clone carrying this TCR beta chain was picked up many times. Its target is not known. The data were taken from a study of blood T cells in healthy people across ages. Study information: The template switching approach captured approximately one barcoded beta molecule for every two T cells. General study findings and limits: A roughly linear fall in TCR beta diversity per million T cells was seen with increasing age. A greater number of naive CD4+ cells and higher diversity distinguished long-lived donors from aged donors.

A second PCR of roughly 7 to 11 cycles used a sample-barcoded 5' primer and a J-beta primer mix. TCRdb re-called the 5' RACE reads with MiXCR, one entry per CDR3 protein. The repertoire holds some 1.8 million distinct CDR3 sequences, with about two fifths as singletons. V lost 3 bases and J lost 4; bases outside the gene matches: 2. The CDR3 has 12 amino acids. From germline, CDR1 is DFQATT and CDR2 SNEGSKA (reference sequence). The J gene is TRBJ2-7, the V gene TRBV20-1; 8 bases align to TRBD1. The TCR sequence derives from a human donor in good health. The sample consisted of blood. CDR3: CSARDRVYEQYF. Written as DNA, the CDR3 is TGCAGTGCTAGGGACAGGGTTTACGAGCAGTACTTC.